Each of the 16 T cell receptor beta chains below was sequenced from the same sample in a study of blood T cell repertoires in COVID-19. Only in-frame clones appear in the TCRdb table, and some are missing; sequencing was by immunoSEQ multiplex PCR. Of 360,000 or so clones in the sample, nearly 90% are singletons; the top ten hold about 1.7%. Specimen: PBMCs or T cells enriched from blood (not recorded which). Every receptor here comes from a woman aged 25 to 45 who had recovered from COVID-19.

The chain joins TRBV6-9 to TRBJ2-3, with 9 nucleotides matching TRBD1. The CDR3 has 16 residues. After removal of 8 bases from V and 3 bases from J, the junction contained 12 bases not matched to a gene. Germline V gives CDR1 MNHGY, CDR2 SVAAGI. CDR3: CASLPGGQGGTDTQYF. The CDR3 bases are TGTGCCAGCCTTCCTGGGGGACAGGGTGGGACAGATACGCAGTATTTT.

The chain uses TRBV28 and TRBJ1-3; D call uncertain. The CDR3 sequence is 14 residues long. Germline V CDR1 and CDR2: MDHEN, SYDVKM. The ends were cut back, 7 bases at V and 0 bases at J, with 10 bases in the middle. The CDR3 is CASNDFLSGNTIYF. The CDR3 nucleotides read TGTGCCAGCAACGACTTCCTCTCTGGAAACACCATATATTTT. Using reference TRBV28 and TRBJ1-3 for the parts outside the CDR3, the full variable domain is DVKVTQSSRYLVKRTGEKVFLECVQDMDHENMFWYRQDPGLGLRLIYFSYDVKMKEKGDIPEGYSVSREKKERFSLILESASTNQTSMYLCASNDFLSGNTIYFGEGSWLTVV.

This clone has more than one count but fewer than ten. This rearrangement joins TRBV28 to TRBJ2-4, with D perhaps matching TRBD2 (6 bases). CDR1 and CDR2 (germline): MDHEN, SYDVKM. Between the trimmed V and J ends, which lost 5 bases and 9 bases, there was a span of 17 bases. This CDR3 region has 14 residues. DNA of the CDR3: TGTGCCAGCAGTAAGGGACTCACCTCCACCATTCAGTACTTC. It translates to CASSKGLTSTIQYF.

V is TRBV19 and J is TRBJ1-2; D may be TRBD1 (6 bases). In germline, CDR1 is LNHDA, CDR2 SQIVND (reference sequence). This CDR3 contains 14 residues. Deletions cut 6 bases from V and 9 bases from J, with 20 bases between. The CDR3 spells CASRPDPQGGSYTF. CDR3 in DNA: TGTGCCAGTAGGCCGGACCCCCAAGGGGGAAGCTACACCTTC.

The J gene is TRBJ1-6, the V gene TRBV24-1; TRBD1 aligns across 7 bases. There are 16 residues in the CDR3. CDR1 is KGHDR, CDR2 SFDVKD, per germline. The ends lost 2 bases at V and 9 bases at J; junction bases unmatched: 9. The CDR3: CATSDSGQGVSSPLHF. The DNA for the CDR3 is TGTGCCACCAGTGATTCGGGGCAGGGGGTTTCTTCACCCCTCCACTTT.

This chain joins TRBV7-8 and TRBJ2-1; maybe TRBD2 (5 bases). CDR1 is SGHVS and CDR2 is FQNEAQ in the germline V gene. The CDR3 has 13 amino acids. V lost 2 bases to trimming and J lost 5 bases, with 7 bases between them. CDR3 nucleotides: TGTGCCAGCAGCTTACCCGGGAACAATGAGCAGTTCTTC. Protein sequence: CASSLPGNNEQFF.

The chain employs TRBV2 and TRBJ1-3; D remains ambiguous. Trimming removed 3 bases from V and 0 bases from J, with 9 bases in between. The germline gives CDR1 SNHLY, CDR2 FYNNEI. The CDR3 consists of 15 residues. CDR3 in amino acids: CASSELRSSGNTIYF. Written as DNA, the CDR3 is TGTGCCAGCAGTGAGCTACGGTCCTCTGGAAACACCATATATTTT.

Only one count was recorded for this clone. The V and J genes are TRBV2 and TRBJ2-7; TRBD1 agrees at 9 bases. Germline CDR1 SNHLY, CDR2 FYNNEI. With 6 bases clipped from V and 2 bases from J, the junction kept 11 bases outside the gene matches. The CDR3 has 16 residues. CDR3 region: CASSHAGDRAPYEQYF. The CDR3 nucleotides read TGTGCCAGCAGCCACGCGGGGGACAGGGCACCCTACGAGCAGTACTTC. Complete variable domain (other parts from reference TRBV2 and TRBJ2-7): EPEVTQTPSHQVTQMGQEVILRCVPISNHLYFYWYRQILGQKVEFLVSFYNNEISEKSEIFDDQFSVERPDGSNFTLKIRSTKLEDSAMYFCASSHAGDRAPYEQYFGPGTRLTVT.

CDR3: CASSLPGAKDTQYF. CDR3 sequence (DNA): TGTGCCAGCAGTTTACCGGGAGCGAAAGATACGCAGTATTTT. This chain uses TRBV28 with TRBJ2-3; perhaps TRBD2 as D (6 bases). CDR1 and CDR2 (germline): MDHEN, SYDVKM. The CDR3 covers 14 residues. Trimming left V 2 bases short and J 5 bases short, with 11 bases between.

The chain employs TRBV28 and TRBJ2-7, with D unresolved. The CDR3 loop spans 13 amino acids. Germline V lookup: CDR1 MDHEN, CDR2 SYDVKM. The V and J ends lost 4 bases and 3 bases respectively, with 10 bases between them. The CDR3 region is CASSSHSYYEQYF. The CDR3 DNA sequence: TGTGCCAGCAGTTCCCACAGTTACTACGAGCAGTACTTC.

CDR3 DNA sequence: TGTGCCAGCACCAGAAGACGGGACTCTAACTATGGCTACACCTTC. It codes for CASTRRRDSNYGYTF. The genes are TRBV28 and TRBJ1-2; D perhaps matches TRBD1 (5 bases). Germline V lookup: CDR1 MDHEN, CDR2 SYDVKM. The CDR3 is 15 residues long. Trimming cost V 7 bases and J 0 bases, with 15 bases left between them.

This sequence joins TRBV27 and TRBJ1-1; no clear D gene. Germline CDR1 is MNHEY and CDR2 is SMNVEV (reference sequence). CDR3 length equals 13 residues. V lost 2 bases, J lost 4 bases, and 8 bases lay in between. In DNA form, the CDR3 reads TGTGCCAGCAGTTTACTTTTGAGCACTGAAGCTTTCTTT. Translation: CASSLLLSTEAFF.

This chain connects TRBV18 to TRBJ2-7, with 9 bases matching TRBD1. The CDR3 has 14 amino acids. Trimming removed 3 bases from V and 6 bases from J; junction bases left unmatched: 6. Germline V gives CDR1 KGHSH, CDR2 LQKENI. DNA for the CDR3: TGTGCCAGCTCACCGAAGACAGGGGGGTCCGAGCAGTACTTC. As protein: CASSPKTGGSEQYF.

Details on this clone: In the same sample, other DNA sequences code for this CDR3. The J gene is TRBJ2-5, the V gene TRBV5-1; no firm D call. Germline assignment: CDR1 SGHRS and CDR2 YFSETQ. The V and J ends lost 0 bases and 2 bases respectively, with 5 bases between them. The CDR3 spans 13 residues. The CDR3 nucleotides are TGCGCCAGCAGCTTGGCTCAGCAAGAGACCCAGTACTTC. Its translation is CASSLAQQETQYF. The variable domain in full, with the rest retrieved from reference TRBV5-1 and TRBJ2-5, is KAGVTQTPRYLIKTRGQQVTLSCSPISGHRSVSWYQQTPGQGLQFLFEYFSETQRNKGNFPGRFSGRQFSNSRSEMNVSTLELGDSALYLCASSLAQQETQYFGPGTRLLVL.

This sequence joins TRBV5-4 and TRBJ2-3, with 10 bases that match TRBD2. Unmatched junction bases numbered 2, after V lost 0 bases and J lost 1 base. Germline assignment: CDR1 SGHNT and CDR2 YYREEE (reference sequence). This CDR3 has 16 residues. The CDR3 DNA reads TGTGCCAGCAGCTTGGGTGGACTAGCGGGCACAGATACGCAGTATTTT. Its protein product is CASSLGGLAGTDTQYF. Based on the CDR3 plus reference TRBV5-4 and TRBJ2-3, the full variable domain is ETGVTQSPTHLIKTRGQQVTLRCSSQSGHNTVSWYQQALGQGPQFIFQYYREEENGRGNFPPRFSGLQFPNYSSELNVNALELDDSALYLCASSLGGLAGTDTQYFGPGTRLTVL.

The chain employs TRBV6-5 and TRBJ2-1, with a tentative D call TRBD1 (5 bases). The CDR3 is 12 residues long. Germline V lookup: CDR1 MNHEY, CDR2 SVGAGI. Trimming took 6 bases from V and 8 from J, leaving 11 bases between them. CDR3 DNA sequence: TGTGCCAGCAGCCTTACCAGGGATGAGCAGTTCTTC. It encodes CASSLTRDEQFF.